These 27 T cell receptor beta chains were sequenced from one sample in a study of breast tumors, draining lymph nodes, adjacent tissues. Breast cancer patients provided tissue from their axillary draining lymph nodes. TCRdb analysed the multiplex PCR reads with MiXCR anew, one entry per CDR3 protein. This table holds about 230,000 distinct CDR3 sequences, about 30% found once. The source material was axillary lymph node tissue. These receptors were collected from a female donor with breast cancer. Some clones in this sample may be carry-over from other donors' samples.

A remark on this clonotype: The limits of the CDR3 on the DNA are not certain, so only TCRdb's listed CDR3 is given. The J gene is TRBJ2-1, the V gene TRBV7-6; the table's TRBD1 call for D was not verified on the DNA. Germline V gives CDR1 SGHVS, CDR2 FNYEAQ. The CDR3 spans 20 amino acids, including both terminal residues. CDR3 sequence: CASSFYICSASPRQGYEQFF.

The sample holds many counts of this clonotype. V and J are TRBV20-1 and TRBJ2-1, with TRBD1 matching 8 bases. Per germline, CDR1 DFQATT and CDR2 SNEGSKA (reference sequence). The CDR3 is 13 amino acids. After removal of 5 bases from V and 6 bases from J, the junction contained 6 bases not matched to a gene. CDR3 bases: TGCAGTGCTGCAGGGGGCGCAATCAATGAGCAGTTCTTC. Amino acid sequence: CSAAGGAINEQFF.

Note on this clonotype: Mismatch with germline at one junction end may stem from a read error. The rearrangement uses TRBV7-2 and TRBJ2-3; 10 bases fit TRBD2. From germline, CDR1 is SGHTA and CDR2 FQGNSA. CDR3 length equals 15 residues. CDR3 protein: CASSARTSGSDTQYF. CDR3 DNA sequence: TGTGCCAGCAGCGCTAGGACTAGCGGTTCTGATACGCAGTATTTC.

With regard to this clonotype: This may be a read error, as it is one base from a much larger clone. The DNA of the CDR3 is TGTGCCAGCAGCGTAGGTTGGAGGCAGATGAATAACACTAACACCGGGGAGCTGTTTTTT. Translation: CASSVGWRQMNNTNTGELFF. This chain connects TRBV9 to TRBJ2-2; D perhaps matches TRBD2 (5 bases). The CDR3 runs 20 residues. In germline, CDR1 is SGDLS, CDR2 YYNGEE. With 0 bases removed from V and 2 bases from J, the gap between germline ends came to 23 bases.

This clonotype was seen repeatedly, ten times or more. The chain has TRBV7-2 and TRBJ2-1; D may be TRBD2 (6 bases). V was pared by 1 base and J by 5 bases, with 15 bases between. Germline V gene sequence: CDR1 SGHTA, CDR2 FQGNSA. CDR3 length: 16 amino acids. The CDR3 DNA reads as TGTGCCAGCAGCTTAGGAAGTGGGAGGACCCACAATGAGCAGTTCTTC. This gives the protein CASSLGSGRTHNEQFF.

The table lists this clonotype with many counts. The chain couples TRBV11-3 to TRBJ2-1; D is uncertain. Germline-derived CDR1 and CDR2 are SGHNT and YENEEA. Between the trimmed V and J ends, which lost 2 bases and 12 bases, there was a span of 14 bases. The CDR3 spans 13 residues. Here the CDR3 reads CASSLSGPVGQFF. CDR3 DNA sequence: TGTGCCAGCAGCTTAAGTGGCCCGGTGGGGCAGTTCTTC.

Details on this clonotype: Germline and junction disagree at one end, which may indicate a read error. The J gene is TRBJ1-2, the V gene TRBV5-1, with D possibly matching TRBD1 (6 bases). This CDR3 spans 16 amino acids. CDR1 and CDR2 (germline): SGHRS, YFSETQ. The CDR3 DNA reads as TGCGCCGGCAGCTTGCCCGGGACAAGGACCGTCGGCGGCTACGCCTTC. It translates to CAGSLPGTRTVGGYAF.

This clonotype was detected ten times or more. This sequence joins TRBV20-1 and TRBJ1-6; weak D call: TRBD1 (5 bases). The CDR3 loop spans 15 amino acids. The germline gives CDR1 DFQATT, CDR2 SNEGSKA (reference sequence). Trimming took 6 bases from V and 6 from J, leaving 18 bases between them. CDR3 coding DNA: TGCAGTGCACCTACCCGGGACGGGCGTAATTCACCCCTCCACTTT. It yields the protein CSAPTRDGRNSPLHF.

The CDR3 reads CASDGSGTFQETQYF. DNA of the CDR3: TGTGCCAGCGATGGATCCGGGACTTTCCAAGAGACCCAGTACTTC. The J gene is TRBJ2-5, the V gene TRBV7-3; D may be TRBD2 (6 bases). V lost 8 bases, J lost 1 base, and 17 bases lay in between. Germline CDR1 and CDR2: SGHTA and FQGTGA. This CDR3 is built from 15 residues.

The chain uses TRBV7-2 and TRBJ1-5; TRBD1 is a possible D gene (5 bases). Germline-derived CDR1 and CDR2 are SGHTA and FQGNSA. With 1 base removed from V and 7 bases from J, the gap between germline ends came to 20 bases. This CDR3 is 17 amino acids long. CDR3 loop: CASSLDGSGTQVQPQHF. CDR3 DNA sequence: TGTGCCAGCAGCTTAGATGGTAGCGGGACGCAAGTACAGCCCCAGCATTTT.

The J gene is TRBJ1-1, the V gene TRBV5-1, with D possibly being TRBD1 (5 bases). The CDR3 length is 14 residues. From germline, CDR1 is SGHRS and CDR2 YFSETQ. Trimming stripped 3 bases from V and 1 base from J, with 10 bases between. The CDR3 loop reads CASSSPGPNTEAFF. The DNA of the CDR3 is TGCGCCAGCAGCTCGCCGGGACCGAACACTGAAGCTTTCTTT.

This clonotype was observed at least ten times. J is TRBJ2-7 and V is TRBV20-1; D could derive from TRBD1 or TRBD2 (5 bases each). V dropped 4 bases and J dropped 4 bases, with 17 bases sitting between them. This CDR3 has 14 residues. Germline CDR1 DFQATT, CDR2 SNEGSKA (reference sequence). The CDR3 DNA sequence: TGCAGTGCTACCTCGGGACGAGCGAATTACGAGCAGTACTTC. This translates into CSATSGRANYEQYF.

Many counts were recorded for this clonotype. The rearrangement links TRBV7-9 to TRBJ2-5; 8 bases line up with TRBD2. The CDR3 is made up of 15 amino acids. Germline CDR1 SEHNR, CDR2 FQNEAQ (reference sequence). V was pared by 4 bases and J by 5 bases, with 9 bases of the junction left unmatched. CDR3 residues: CASSSAGTRRETQYF. The CDR3 DNA reads TGTGCCAGCAGCTCCGCCGGGACTAGGAGGGAGACCCAGTACTTC.

This clonotype was detected only once. The rearrangement joins TRBV9 to TRBJ2-7, with D possibly being TRBD2 (7 bases). CDR3 length equals 10 residues. In germline, CDR1 is SGDLS, CDR2 YYNGEE. The CDR3 loop is CARGGYEQYF. CDR3 sequence (DNA): TGTGCTAGGGGGGGCTACGAGCAGTACTTC.

A few counts support this clonotype. The chain uses TRBV2 and TRBJ2-7; no reliable D call. CDR1 and CDR2 from the germline V gene are SNHLY and FYNNEI. This CDR3 comprises 12 residues. Trimming cost V 8 bases and J 3 bases, with 11 bases left between them. CDR3 coding DNA: TGTGCCAGCCGACGGGTAAACTACGAGCAGTACGTC. It encodes CASRRVNYEQYV.

This clonotype was seen a single time. One end of the junction does not line up with germline, which may come from a read error. CDR3 in amino acids: CASSQVIGRGDGTQYF. For the CDR3, the DNA is TGCGCCAGCAGCCAAGTAATCGGTAGGGGCGATGGGACCCAGTACTTC. This chain joins TRBV3-1 and TRBJ2-5, with D possibly being TRBD1 (5 bases). CDR1 is LGHDT and CDR2 is YNNKEL in the germline V gene (reference sequence). The CDR3 has 16 amino acids.

This clonotype was observed at least ten times. The rearrangement uses TRBV19 and TRBJ1-2; possible D gene TRBD1, 5 bases. The V and J ends lost 7 bases and 5 bases respectively, with 17 bases between them. The CDR3 totals 14 residues. Germline values: CDR1 LNHDA, CDR2 SQIVND (reference sequence). The CDR3 coding sequence is TGTGCCAGTACTCGCAAGGGGACCTCTTATGGCTACACCTTC. It specifies CASTRKGTSYGYTF. Variable domain in full (rest from reference TRBV19 and TRBJ1-2): DGGITQSPKYLFRKEGQNVTLSCEQNLNHDAMYWYRQDPGQGLRLIYYSQIVNDFQKGDIAEGYSVSREKKESFPLTVTSAQKNPTAFYLCASTRKGTSYGYTFGSGTRLTVV.

The rearrangement joins TRBV12-3 or TRBV12-4 to TRBJ2-4; tentatively, D is TRBD2 (6 bases). This CDR3 comprises 14 residues. The germline V and J ends were trimmed by 2 bases and 6 bases, with 11 bases remaining between them. CDR3 protein: CASSLILGGNIQYF. CDR3 DNA: TGTGCCAGCAGTTTAATTCTGGGAGGAAACATTCAGTACTTC.

This clonotype was recorded at least ten times. The chain combines TRBV12-3 or TRBV12-4 with TRBJ2-4; weak D call: TRBD1 (6 bases). The CDR3 is made up of 13 amino acids. V lost 7 bases and J lost 2, with 9 bases in between. CDR3 loop: CASTRGTKNIQYF. The CDR3 nucleotides read TGTGCCAGCACCAGGGGAACCAAAAACATTCAGTACTTC.

This clonotype has ten or more counts. The rearrangement uses TRBV28 and TRBJ2-7; a possible D gene is TRBD2 (6 bases). Trimming shortened V by 6 bases and J by 3 bases, and 15 bases separated the two germline ends. Germline CDR1 MDHEN, CDR2 SYDVKM. This CDR3 comprises 14 residues. In DNA form, the CDR3 reads TGTGCCAGCAGACCACCGGGACTTTACTACGAGCAGTACTTC. Protein sequence: CASRPPGLYYEQYF.

This clonotype was seen only a few times. A read error is possible here, since a much larger clone lies one base away. The CDR3 end shows no conserved phenylalanine or tryptophan, and so a read error is likely. The chain joins TRBV20-1 to TRBJ2-7; D gene uncertain. The CDR3 covers 10 residues. Trimming pared 6 bases from V and 7 bases from J, leaving 10 bases between. The germline V gene has CDR1 DFQATT and CDR2 SNEGSKA (reference sequence). The CDR3 reads CSAIMREQYS. The CDR3 nucleotides read TGCAGTGCCATAATGCGGGAGCAGTACTCC.

This clonotype was found many times. The chain employs TRBV19 and TRBJ2-7; 8 positions agree with TRBD2. With 3 bases clipped from V and 4 bases from J, the junction kept 5 bases outside the gene matches. Germline assignment: CDR1 LNHDA and CDR2 SQIVND (reference sequence). This CDR3 has 14 amino acids. CDR3 DNA: TGTGCCAGTAGTATTGGCGGGAGGTTTTACGAGCAGTACTTC. It codes for CASSIGGRFYEQYF.

This clonotype was found a few times. The CDR3 region has the DNA TGTGCCAGCAGTTACTCAGGGGGCTGGGGGGCCAACGTCCTGACTTTC. Translating it yields CASSYSGGWGANVLTF. The rearrangement links TRBV6-6 to TRBJ2-6, with TRBD1 identical over 7 bases. With V trimmed by 0 bases and J by 4 bases, 3 bases remained unmatched. This CDR3 is built from 16 residues. The germline V gene has CDR1 MNHNY and CDR2 SVGAGI (reference sequence).

This clonotype was observed many times. The V gene is TRBV6-1, the J gene TRBJ2-3, with D possibly being TRBD2 (6 bases). The V end lost 6 bases, the J end lost 0 bases, and 10 bases lay between the germline ends. CDR1 is MNHNS, CDR2 SASEGT, per germline. The CDR3 loop spans 14 amino acids. This chain's CDR3 is CASRLRGSTDTQYF. The CDR3 nucleotides are TGTGCCAGCAGATTGCGGGGAAGCACAGATACGCAGTATTTT.

This clonotype appeared many times. CDR3 sequence: CASSLEWAPLSGNTIYF. The CDR3 DNA follows: TGTGCCAGCAGCTTAGAGTGGGCTCCCCTCTCTGGAAACACCATATATTTT. This chain links TRBV7-2 with TRBJ1-3; no reliable D call. The CDR3 extends over 17 amino acids. V dropped 1 base and J dropped 0 bases, with 13 bases sitting between them. Germline CDR1 SGHTA, CDR2 FQGNSA.

This clonotype occurred many times. This chain joins TRBV6-1 and TRBJ1-2; 9 bases are shared with TRBD1. The CDR3 is made up of 14 amino acids. V lost 6 bases, J lost 5 bases, and 7 bases stayed unmatched. Germline CDR1 is MNHNS and CDR2 is SASEGT. The CDR3 coding sequence is TGTGCCAGCAGCCCTGCGGGACAGGGTTATGGCTACACCTTC. Its protein is CASSPAGQGYGYTF.

CDR3 coding DNA: TGTGCCAGCGGCCTCGGCAGGGTGTCGGGTCAGCCCCAGCATTTT. This gives the protein CASGLGRVSGQPQHF. The rearrangement uses TRBV7-2 and TRBJ1-5, with D possibly matching TRBD1 (5 bases). Per the germline V gene, CDR1 is SGHTA and CDR2 is FQGNSA. This CDR3 contains 15 residues. The V gene lost 8 bases and the J gene lost 6 bases, with 20 bases spanning the gap.